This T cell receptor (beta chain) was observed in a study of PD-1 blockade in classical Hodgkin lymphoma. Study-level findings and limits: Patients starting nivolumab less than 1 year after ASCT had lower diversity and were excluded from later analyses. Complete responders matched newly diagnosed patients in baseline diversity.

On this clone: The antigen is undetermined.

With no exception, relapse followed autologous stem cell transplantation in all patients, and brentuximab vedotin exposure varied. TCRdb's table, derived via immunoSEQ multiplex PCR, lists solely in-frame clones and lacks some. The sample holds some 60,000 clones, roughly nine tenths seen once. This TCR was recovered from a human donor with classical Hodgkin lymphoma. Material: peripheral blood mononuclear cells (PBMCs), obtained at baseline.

CDR3 residues: CASSLDPSGSFYNEQFF. CDR3 sequence (DNA): TGCGCCAGCAGCTTGGATCCTAGCGGGAGTTTCTACAATGAGCAGTTCTTC. The chain uses TRBV5-1 and TRBJ2-1; 10 bases align to TRBD2. Germline V gene data show CDR1 as SGHRS and CDR2 as YFSETQ. V shed 0 bases and J 3 bases; nucleotides not matched to a gene: 6. The CDR3 has 17 amino acids.